The clone carrying this T cell receptor (beta chain) is a singleton in its sample. No antigen is known for it. Germline loops: CDR1 MDHEN, CDR2 SYDVKM. The CDR3 spans 14 residues. V lost 8 bases and J 2 bases, leaving 15 bases between the germline ends. The data stem from a study of cytomegalovirus exposure and HLA in healthy donors. Study-level background: Unique TCR beta sequences numbering approximately 120 million came from about 179 million T cells in an earlier analysis.

A multiplex PCR was run with 60 Vbeta primers and 13 Jbeta primers. The data were produced by immunoSEQ multiplex PCR, yet TCRdb's version contains in-frame clones alone and is incomplete. The sample contains fewer than 200,000 clones, approximately 80% of which appear only once. Broader study findings: Three CMV-associated chains were confirmed in vitro to be specific for CMV antigens. Later analysis demonstrated an association between a missense DCLRE1C variant and TCR beta V- and J-gene trimming.

The V call is TRBV28, the J call TRBJ1-1; D might be TRBD1 (5 bases). The source material was PBMCs. The clonotype originates from a woman in her forties in good health and CMV-seropositive. The CDR3 region has the DNA TGTGCCAGCGGTCCGACGGGGGGTAACACTGAAGCTTTCTTT. This codes for CASGPTGGNTEAFF.